These 31 T cell receptor beta chains were all obtained from the same sample, sequenced in a study of blood T cell repertoires in COVID-19. The assay was immunoSEQ multiplex PCR, and TCRdb's table has in-frame clones only and misses some. The sample includes around 130,000 clones, approximately 80% seen only once; the top ten take 9.5% to 13%. The specimen was peripheral blood. These receptors all come from a human donor in a cohort sampled during active COVID-19.

This clone was observed at least ten times. The chain is built from TRBV7-2 and TRBJ2-7; TRBD1 matches 8 bases. This CDR3 comprises 15 residues. V gave up 2 bases and J gave up 5 bases; unmatched junction bases: 8. Germline loops: CDR1 SGHTA, CDR2 FQGNSA. Written as DNA, the CDR3 is TGTGCCAGCAGCTTATATTCGTACAGGGGGGACGAGCAGTACTTC. It codes for CASSLYSYRGDEQYF.

The rearrangement uses TRBV27 and TRBJ1-6; D is unresolved. The CDR3 has 14 amino acids. Trimming took 6 bases from V and 0 from J, leaving 6 bases between them. CDR1 and CDR2 (germline): MNHEY, SMNVEV (reference sequence). The CDR3 DNA reads as TGTGCCAGCAGGAGCGGCTCCTATAATTCACCCCTCCACTTT. It specifies CASRSGSYNSPLHF.

As for this clone: Its ends do not fully match the called genes, so a read error is possible. The chain combines TRBV2 with TRBJ2-7; TRBD1 agrees at 9 bases. This CDR3 is 16 amino acids long. Germline CDR1 is SNHLY and CDR2 is FYNNEI. CDR3 region: CARSEGGTGIIYEQYF. The CDR3, as DNA: TGTGCCAGGAGTGAAGGCGGGACAGGGATTATCTACGAGCAGTACTTC. The full variable domain, with the rest looked up from reference TRBV2 and TRBJ2-7, is EPEVTQTPSHQVTQMGQEVILRCVPISNHLYFYWYRQILGQKVEFLVSFYNNEISEKSEIFDDQFSVERPDGSNFTLKIRSTKLEDSAMYFCARSEGGTGIIYEQYFGPGTRLTVT.

The chain carries TRBV6-2 or TRBV6-3 and TRBJ2-3; D not certain. Trimming shortened V by 5 bases and J by 2 bases, and 5 bases separated the two germline ends. The germline V gene has CDR1 MNHEY and CDR2 SVGEGT. The CDR3 spans 12 residues. DNA of the CDR3: TGTGCCAGCAGTGGGCCCACAGATACGCAGTATTTT. It yields the protein CASSGPTDTQYF.

This clone occurred once. This rearrangement joins TRBV18 to TRBJ2-7; TRBD1 agrees at 9 bases. CDR1 and CDR2 from the germline V gene are KGHSH and LQKENI. V lost 6 bases to trimming and J lost 5 bases; unmatched junction nucleotides: 8. This CDR3 has 14 residues. CDR3 sequence reads: CASSRGQGVDEQYF. CDR3 coding DNA: TGTGCCAGCTCCCGGGGACAGGGTGTCGACGAGCAGTACTTC.

The genes are TRBV10-3 and TRBJ2-1, with 10 bases fitting TRBD1. Germline CDR1 reads ENHRY; CDR2 reads SYGVKD. The V segment lost 5 bases and the J segment 12 bases; nucleotides outside the gene matches: 4. The CDR3 is 12 amino acids. CDR3 DNA: TGTGCCATCAGTAAGGGGGACAGGGGGCAGTTCTTC. This gives the protein CAISKGDRGQFF.

The V and J genes are TRBV6-4 and TRBJ2-1; 10 bases map to TRBD2. This CDR3 spans 15 amino acids. The V segment lost 4 bases and the J segment 6 bases; nucleotides outside the gene matches: 6. The germline gives CDR1 MRHNA, CDR2 SNTAGT. This CDR3 reads CASSGLAGDSNEQFF. In nucleotides, the CDR3 is TGTGCCAGCAGTGGGCTAGCGGGGGACTCCAATGAGCAGTTCTTC.

The chain recombines TRBV6-2 or TRBV6-3 with TRBJ2-1; possibly TRBD2 for D (6 bases). The V and J ends lost 6 bases and 0 bases respectively, with 15 bases between them. Germline loops: CDR1 MNHEY, CDR2 SVGEGT. This CDR3 is built from 16 residues. The CDR3 bases are TGTGCCAGCAGCCCTTTCCGGGGGAGCTCCTACAATGAGCAGTTCTTC. Its protein product is CASSPFRGSSYNEQFF.

The V and J genes are TRBV6-5 and TRBJ2-2, with D perhaps TRBD1 (5 bases). Trimming took off 7 bases at V and 7 bases at J, with 16 bases between the two ends. This CDR3 is built from 14 residues. Germline V CDR1 and CDR2: MNHEY, SVGAGI. The CDR3 DNA reads as TGTGCCAGCACCCGCAGGGTTTCGGGCGGGGAGCTGTTTTTT. Encoded protein: CASTRRVSGGELFF.

The chain is built from TRBV5-1 and TRBJ1-1; no firm D call. The CDR3 contains 14 residues. Germline-derived CDR1 and CDR2 are SGHRS and YFSETQ. Trimming removed 0 bases from V and 6 bases from J, with 12 bases in between. CDR3 protein: CASSLAAQSPEAFF. In nucleotides, the CDR3 is TGCGCCAGCAGCTTGGCAGCGCAAAGCCCTGAAGCTTTCTTT.

The chain has TRBV6-1 and TRBJ1-1; D gene uncertain. Germline-derived CDR1 and CDR2 are MNHNS and SASEGT. Between the trimmed V and J ends, which lost 0 bases and 3 bases, there was a span of 5 bases. There are 13 residues in the CDR3. The CDR3 bases are TGTGCCAGCAGTGAAGCCGGGTACACTGAAGCTTTCTTT. Translation: CASSEAGYTEAFF.

The genes are TRBV3-1 (or the pseudogene TRBV3-2) and TRBJ2-7; 11 nucleotides agree with TRBD1. CDR3 length equals 15 residues. Germline values: CDR1 LGHDT, CDR2 YNNKEL (reference sequence). The V and J ends lost 5 bases and 3 bases, in that order; junction bases with no gene match: 6. The CDR3 DNA reads TGTGCCAGCAGCTACACCGGGACAGGGGGCTACGAGCAGTACTTC. Its protein is CASSYTGTGGYEQYF.

The rearrangement uses TRBV28 and TRBJ2-7; no reliable D call. The germline gives CDR1 MDHEN, CDR2 SYDVKM. With 3 bases removed from V and 7 bases from J, the gap between germline ends came to 19 bases. The CDR3 spans 15 residues. CDR3 sequence reads: CASSFGAAPAGEQYF. The CDR3 region has the DNA TGTGCCAGCAGTTTTGGAGCTGCCCCTGCCGGTGAGCAGTACTTC.

J is TRBJ2-7 and V is TRBV12-3 or TRBV12-4, with 7 bases that match TRBD1. The length of the CDR3 is 13 residues. Trimming cost V 4 bases and J 6 bases; bases outside gene matches: 6. The DNA of the CDR3 is TGTGCCAGCAGTTGGACAGGAGAAGGCGAGCAGTACTTC. Its translation is CASSWTGEGEQYF.

The J gene is TRBJ1-1, the V gene TRBV7-2; 9 nucleotides align to TRBD1. The trim removed 5 bases at V and 2 bases at J, leaving 12 bases unmatched. The CDR3 spans 17 residues. Germline CDR1 SGHTA, CDR2 FQGNSA. In DNA form, the CDR3 reads TGTGCCAGCAGCGAGCCCGACAGGGGGATTTTTAACACTGAAGCTTTCTTT. It codes for CASSEPDRGIFNTEAFF.

This clone was recorded only once. The chain combines TRBV5-5 with TRBJ2-3, with D possibly matching TRBD1 (5 bases). CDR3 length: 15 residues. Germline CDR1 reads SGHKS; CDR2 reads YYEKEE (reference sequence). Trimming left V 4 bases short and J 2 bases short, with 14 bases between. CDR3 loop: CASSGADPITDTQYF. The CDR3 nucleotides read TGTGCCAGCAGCGGGGCAGATCCGATCACAGATACGCAGTATTTT. Looking up the rest from reference TRBV5-5 and TRBJ2-3 gives the full variable domain: DAGVTQSPTHLIKTRGQQVTLRCSPISGHKSVSWYQQVLGQGPQFIFQYYEKEERGRGNFPDRFSARQFPNYSSELNVNALLLGDSALYLCASSGADPITDTQYFGPGTRLTVL.

The rearrangement links TRBV7-9 to TRBJ2-3; 7 positions agree with TRBD1. Germline V gene sequence: CDR1 SEHNR, CDR2 FQNEAQ (reference sequence). After removal of 2 bases from V and 1 base from J, the junction contained 3 bases not matched to a gene. The CDR3 totals 15 residues. DNA for the CDR3: TGTGCCAGCAGCTTAAGGACAGGACGCACAGATACGCAGTATTTT. Encoded protein: CASSLRTGRTDTQYF.

This rearrangement joins TRBV7-8 to TRBJ2-2, with 7 bases matching TRBD2. Looked up from germline, CDR1 is SGHVS and CDR2 is FQNEAQ. The CDR3 runs 16 residues. The V and J ends lost 5 bases and 4 bases, in that order; junction bases with no gene match: 10. Written as DNA, the CDR3 is TGTGCCAGCAGCCCACCCCCGGGGGGAGTCACCGGGGAGCTGTTTTTT. Its protein is CASSPPPGGVTGELFF.

The sample holds a few counts of this clone. This chain uses TRBV2 with TRBJ1-4; 8 nucleotides line up with TRBD1. V shed 7 bases, J shed 8 bases, and the junction held 6 bases outside the gene matches. This CDR3 is 13 amino acids long. In germline, CDR1 is SNHLY, CDR2 FYNNEI. For the CDR3, the DNA is TGTGCCAGCATGGAACAGGGGGGGGAAAAACTGTTTTTT. Residues: CASMEQGGEKLFF.

This chain joins TRBV15 and TRBJ2-7; tentatively, D is TRBD2 (6 bases). V was trimmed by 3 bases and J by 3 bases, leaving 12 bases between them. The germline CDR1 and CDR2 sequences are LNHNV and YYDKDF (reference sequence). This CDR3 is 14 amino acids long. CDR3 coding DNA: TGTGCCACCAGCAGCGGAGTGGGGGGCTACGAGCAGTACTTC. It encodes CATSSGVGGYEQYF.

The V and J genes are TRBV15 and TRBJ1-2; 7 bases agree with TRBD1. The length of the CDR3 is 17 residues. In germline, CDR1 is LNHNV, CDR2 YYDKDF (reference sequence). The junction had 17 bases not matched to a gene; V was cut back by 0 bases and J by 10 bases. CDR3 residues: CATSRDQGGRGISAYTF. Written as DNA, the CDR3 is TGTGCCACCAGCAGAGATCAAGGCGGCAGGGGGATATCAGCCTACACCTTC.

The chain has TRBV29-1 and TRBJ1-4; a possible D gene is TRBD1 (6 bases). Trimming cost V 5 bases and J 4 bases, with 8 bases left between them. This CDR3 contains 12 residues. Germline V gene lookup returns CDR1 SQVTM and CDR2 ANQGSEA. The CDR3 DNA reads TGCAGCGTTTCCAGGGGTAATGAAAAACTGTTTTTT. Its protein product is CSVSRGNEKLFF.

The chain couples TRBV2 to TRBJ2-7; the D gene is possibly TRBD1 (5 bases). CDR1 and CDR2 (germline): SNHLY, FYNNEI. Trimming cost V 3 bases and J 2 bases, with 14 bases left between them. The CDR3 covers 15 residues. The CDR3 sequence is CASSDKSQAPYEQYF. CDR3 DNA: TGTGCCAGCAGTGATAAATCACAGGCCCCCTACGAGCAGTACTTC.

The chain couples TRBV5-4 to TRBJ1-3; a weak D match, TRBD1 (6 bases). V was pared by 4 bases and J by 3 bases, with 14 bases between. In germline, CDR1 is SGHNT, CDR2 YYREEE (reference sequence). The CDR3 extends over 15 amino acids. The CDR3 sequence: CASSPGGAGGNTIYF. In DNA form, the CDR3 reads TGTGCCAGCAGCCCGGGGGGGGCTGGTGGAAACACCATATATTTT.

The chain is built from TRBV10-3 and TRBJ1-2, with TRBD1 as a possible D gene (5 bases). CDR3 size: 17 residues. Deletions cut 0 bases from V and 6 bases from J, with 20 bases between. The germline V gene encodes CDR1 ENHRY and CDR2 SYGVKD. CDR3 nucleotides: TGTGCCATCAGTGAGTCGGCAGATGCAGGGCAGTATAATGGCTACACCTTC. Translated: CAISESADAGQYNGYTF.

The chain recombines TRBV4-3 with TRBJ1-1, with no clear D. Trimming took off 0 bases at V and 0 bases at J, with 8 bases between the two ends. The CDR3 has 15 residues. CDR1 LGHNA and CDR2 YSLEER come from the germline V gene. CDR3 DNA sequence: TGCGCCAGCAGCCAAGATCCCGCAGTGAACACTGAAGCTTTCTTT. Translating gives CASSQDPAVNTEAFF.

The genes are TRBV2 and TRBJ1-2; D is uncertain. The V gene's germline CDR1 is SNHLY and CDR2 FYNNEI. CDR3 length: 12 amino acids. The V end lost 8 bases, the J end lost 2 bases, and 9 bases lay between the germline ends. The CDR3 DNA follows: TGTGCCAGCGTTCTCGCGAACTATGGCTACACCTTC. It yields the protein CASVLANYGYTF. Drawing the rest from reference TRBV2 and TRBJ1-2, the complete variable domain is EPEVTQTPSHQVTQMGQEVILRCVPISNHLYFYWYRQILGQKVEFLVSFYNNEISEKSEIFDDQFSVERPDGSNFTLKIRSTKLEDSAMYFCASVLANYGYTFGSGTRLTVV.

The chain couples TRBV4-2 to TRBJ2-3; TRBD2 matches at 12 bases. Looked up from germline, CDR1 is LGHNA and CDR2 is YNFKEQ. With V trimmed by 4 bases and J by 0 bases, 2 bases remained unmatched. CDR3 size: 16 residues. CDR3 DNA sequence: TGTGCCAGCAGCCTGACTAGCGGGGGTAGCACAGATACGCAGTATTTT. Encoded protein: CASSLTSGGSTDTQYF.

This clone has just a few counts. This chain joins TRBV27 and TRBJ2-2; no reliable D call. Trimming stripped 3 bases from V and 2 bases from J, with 7 bases between. Germline CDR1 reads MNHEY; CDR2 reads SMNVEV (reference sequence). The CDR3 extends over 14 amino acids. CDR3 sequence reads: CASSLYSNTGELFF. The CDR3 DNA sequence: TGTGCCAGCAGTTTGTACAGCAACACCGGGGAGCTGTTTTTT.

The chain recombines TRBV20-1 with TRBJ1-5; a possible D gene is TRBD1 (5 bases). The CDR3 extends over 16 amino acids. The germline V and J ends were trimmed by 3 bases and 1 base, with 16 bases remaining between them. CDR1 is DFQATT and CDR2 is SNEGSKA in the germline V gene (reference sequence). For the CDR3, the DNA is TGCAGTGCTAGTAGTCAGGGAGGAGGCAGCAATCAGCCCCAGCATTTT. Protein product: CSASSQGGGSNQPQHF.

This clone was counted a few times. This chain connects TRBV7-2 to TRBJ1-3, with 8 nucleotides matching TRBD1. This CDR3 contains 14 residues. Germline V gives CDR1 SGHTA, CDR2 FQGNSA. J gave up 5 bases and V 3 bases, and 3 bases lay outside the gene matches. CDR3 DNA sequence: TGTGCCAGCAGCTTCCAGGGGGCTAGAAACACCATATATTTT. Its translation: CASSFQGARNTIYF.